This record looks at one TCR beta chain sequence and its context. These data originate in a study of T cells after yellow fever vaccination. The V end was cut by 5 bases, the J end by 3 bases, with 12 bases between. CDR1 SGHRS and CDR2 YFSETQ come from the germline V gene. The CDR3 contains 13 residues. TCRdb recomputed calls from the 5' RACE reads with MiXCR, one row per CDR3 protein. The sample gives about 630,000 distinct CDR3 sequences, 9% to 15% of which show up once; just under 15% is in the top ten. This sequence joins TRBV5-1 and TRBJ2-7, with D perhaps matching TRBD1 (6 bases). The material was PBMCs, obtained on the day of the yellow fever booster vaccination. The receptor was isolated from a man aged 30 to 45 who received the YFV17D yellow fever vaccine. Here the CDR3 reads CASRISGVYEQYF. As DNA, the CDR3 is TGCGCCAGCAGAATTTCAGGGGTCTACGAGCAGTACTTC.